These T cell receptor beta chains were read from a single sample in a study of shared clonotypes between healthy human individuals. The table came from immunoSEQ multiplex PCR; TCRdb's copy has only in-frame clones and leaves some out. Altogether 700,000 to 950,000 clones are present, about 96% being singletons, with the ten largest covering less than 0.25%. Sequencing input: naive CD8+ T cells sorted from blood. These TCRs come from a man aged 25 to 40 in good health. Both conserved end residues are part of each CDR3. Fields, in order: D gene, V gene, clone size, J gene, CDR3 DNA, CDR3 protein. D genes are given only for firm matches. The size entry is marked missing in some rows and otherwise reads once, few, many or a size class.

>TRBD2|TRBV7-9|.|TRBJ2-7
TGTGCCAGCAGCCCACTAACTAGCGGGAGGGTCTACGAGCAGTACTTC
CASSPLTSGRVYEQYF
>.|TRBV7-9|.|TRBJ2-7
TGTGCCAGCACCAACGCAAGGGGCGAGCAGTACTTC
CASTNARGEQYF
>.|TRBV29-1|.|TRBJ2-1
TGCAGCGTTGAGGGGACACAGAGCTCCTACAATGAGCAGTTCTTC
CSVEGTQSSYNEQFF
>TRBD1|TRBV5-1|.|TRBJ2-3
TGCGCCAGCAGCGTCGTACCGGGACAGGGCCTCACAGATACGCAGTATTTT
CASSVVPGQGLTDTQYF
>.|TRBV7-9|.|TRBJ2-3
TGTGCCAGCGGGGAAATCGGGGAAGCGAGTTTCACAGATACGCAGTATTTT
CASGEIGEASFTDTQYF
>TRBD2|TRBV28|.|TRBJ2-7
TGTGCCAGCAGTTTAATACGAACTAGCGGGAGGGCTTCCTACGAGCAGTACTTC
CASSLIRTSGRASYEQYF
>TRBD2|TRBV7-3|.|TRBJ2-2
TGTGCCAGCAGCTTAGAAGCGGGAACGAACACCGGGGAGCTGTTTTTT
CASSLEAGTNTGELFF
>.|TRBV11-2|.|TRBJ1-5
TGTGCCAGCAGCTTAGATAATTCCGGGGCCGGTCAGCCCCAGCATTTT
CASSLDNSGAGQPQHF
>.|TRBV5-1|.|TRBJ2-7
TGCGCCAGCAGCGAGTACTACGAGCAGTACTTC
CASSEYYEQYF
>.|TRBV7-2|.|TRBJ2-7
TGTGCCAGCAGCTTATACGAGACCTACGAGCAGTACTTC
CASSLYETYEQYF
>.|TRBV28|.|TRBJ2-7
TGTGCCAGCAGCCCTAAATCCCGGATCTACGAGCAGTACTTC
CASSPKSRIYEQYF
>.|TRBV6-5|.|TRBJ1-4
TGTGCCAGCAGTTACAATCGGGGAGGAGGGGAAAAACTGTTTTTT
CASSYNRGGGEKLFF
>TRBD2|TRBV27|.|TRBJ2-7
TGTGCCAGCAGCGTAGCGGGAGGGCCGAACGAGCAGTACTTC
CASSVAGGPNEQYF
>TRBD1|TRBV2|.|TRBJ2-5
TGTGCCAGCAGCCCCGGGACAGGGGGCCTGGAGACCCAGTACTTC
CASSPGTGGLETQYF
>TRBD2|TRBV5-1|.|TRBJ2-7
TGCGCCAGCAGCTTACTAGCGGGAGGTCGCTACGAGCAGTACTTC
CASSLLAGGRYEQYF
>.|TRBV7-8|.|TRBJ2-3
TGTGCCAGCAGCTTAGTGGCACTATTCACAGATACGCAGTATTTT
CASSLVALFTDTQYF
>TRBD2|TRBV5-8|.|TRBJ2-5
TGTGCCAGCAGCTCGGGACTAGCGGGAGGGGACCAAGAGACCCAGTACTTC
CASSSGLAGGDQETQYF
>.|TRBV29-1|.|TRBJ2-7
TGCAGCGTTGTGGACAACTCCTACGAGCAGTACTTC
CSVVDNSYEQYF
>.|TRBV5-1|.|TRBJ1-4
TGCGCCAGCAGCAGGGGCCTTAATGAAAAACTGTTTTTT
CASSRGLNEKLFF
>.|TRBV5-6|.|TRBJ1-5
TGTGCCAGCAGTAAGACAGCTAATAGCAATCAGCCCCAGCATTTT
CASSKTANSNQPQHF
>TRBD2|TRBV11-2|.|TRBJ2-3
TGTGCCAGCAGCCCACCGGGGCTAGCGGGGACCTATTTT
CASSPPGLAGTYF
>.|TRBV9|.|TRBJ2-7
TGTGCCAGCAGCCGGGACACTTACTACGAGCAGTACTTC
CASSRDTYYEQYF
>TRBD2|TRBV29-1|.|TRBJ2-1
TGCAGCGTTGAAAGGGCGGGAGGTAGGAATGAGCAGTTCTTC
CSVERAGGRNEQFF
>TRBD2|TRBV4-1|.|TRBJ2-1
TGCGCCAGCAGCCAAGATCCGCGGGAGGGCCCTGACAATGAGCAGTTCTTC
CASSQDPREGPDNEQFF
>TRBD2|TRBV4-3|.|TRBJ2-1
TGCGCCAGCAGCCAAGAGCGGACTAGCGGAACTTACAATGAGCAGTTCTTC
CASSQERTSGTYNEQFF
>TRBD2|TRBV7-9|.|TRBJ2-1
TGTGCCAGCAGCTTAGGGGTGTTGGCACTAGCGGGAGTGGGGAATGAGCAGTTCTTC
CASSLGVLALAGVGNEQFF
>.|TRBV14|once|TRBJ2-3
TGTGCCAGCAGCCAAGAGCTAGCGAAGACAGATACGCAGTATTTT
CASSQELAKTDTQYF
>TRBD2|TRBV29-1|.|TRBJ2-7
TGCAGCGTCCGGACTAGTCTCAGCTACGAGCAGTACTTC
CSVRTSLSYEQYF
>.|TRBV7-9|.|TRBJ2-7
TGTGCCAGCAGCTTAGACGGGTCTTCCTACGAGCAGTACTTC
CASSLDGSSYEQYF
>.|TRBV28|.|TRBJ2-7
TGTGCCAGCAGCTCAACTAGTGGCGAGCAGTACTTC
CASSSTSGEQYF
>.|TRBV2|once|TRBJ2-1
TGTGCCATCGGACAGACCGACAATGAGCAGTTCTTC
CAIGQTDNEQFF
>.|TRBV13|once|TRBJ1-1
TGTGCCAGCAGCTTCAATACACCGACTGAAGCTTTCTTT
CASSFNTPTEAFF
>.|TRBV19|.|TRBJ2-3
TGTGCCAGTAGTATTTACGGCAGCACAGATACGCAGTATTTT
CASSIYGSTDTQYF
>.|TRBV15|once|TRBJ1-5
TGTGCCACCAGCATTGACAGATATAGCAATCAGCCCCAGCATTTT
CATSIDRYSNQPQHF
>.|TRBV6-1|.|TRBJ2-1
TGTGCCAGCAGTGATTTCTGGGAGCAGTTCTTC
CASSDFWEQFF
>.|TRBV14|.|TRBJ1-2
TGTGCCAGCAGCCAAGGACAGGACCTATCTGGCTACACCTTC
CASSQGQDLSGYTF
>.|TRBV19|once|TRBJ1-5
TGTGCCAGTAGTATAGATCATTGGGGGAGGCAGCCCCAGCATTTT
CASSIDHWGRQPQHF
>.|TRBV11-2|.|TRBJ2-7
TGTGCCAGCAGCTTAGAACAGGCGAGGTACGAGCAGTACTTC
CASSLEQARYEQYF
>.|TRBV7-9|.|TRBJ2-3
TGTGCCAGCAGCTTAGGGAGGGCGCAGTATTTT
CASSLGRAQYF
>.|TRBV11-2|.|TRBJ2-1
TGTGCCAGCAGCTTTCCGTGGGGCAATGAGCAGTTCTTC
CASSFPWGNEQFF
>.|TRBV6-5|.|TRBJ2-7
TGTGCCAGCAGTTACTCCCGGTCCTACGAGCAGTACTTC
CASSYSRSYEQYF
>.|TRBV7-8|.|TRBJ2-3
TGTGCCAGCAGCTTACAGGGGTTTACAGATACGCAGTATTTT
CASSLQGFTDTQYF
>.|TRBV27|.|TRBJ2-3
TGTGCCAGCACGTTAGCGGATAGCACAGATACGCAGTATTTT
CASTLADSTDTQYF
>TRBD2|TRBV9|once|TRBJ2-2
TGTGCCAGCAGCGTAGGGAGCGGGAGGTTCACTCGAGACACCGGGGAGCTGTTTTTT
CASSVGSGRFTRDTGELFF
>TRBD2|TRBV11-2|.|TRBJ2-7
TGTGCCAGCAGCTCTACATCCGGGACTAGCGGGAGACTCTACGAGCAGTACTTC
CASSSTSGTSGRLYEQYF
>.|TRBV27|.|TRBJ2-1
TGTGCCAGCAGTTTAATAGCCAGCTCCTACAATGAGCAGTTCTTC
CASSLIASSYNEQFF